This entry lists 13 T cell receptor beta chains sequenced from one sample in a study of blood T cell repertoires in COVID-19. TCRdb's copy holds only in-frame clones and misses some; the assay was immunoSEQ multiplex PCR. Of 160,000 or so clones in the sample, 87% were seen once. The sequencing input was peripheral blood. These receptors originate from a woman in her forties or fifties with acute or convalescent COVID-19.

The rearrangement uses TRBV6-6 and TRBJ1-5, with 7 bases matching TRBD1. J lost 8 bases, V lost 1 base, and 8 bases had no gene match. This CDR3 is built from 15 residues. Germline V lookup: CDR1 MNHNY, CDR2 SVGAGI (reference sequence). The CDR3 coding sequence is TGTGCCAGCAGTTACTTCCCGGGACAGAGCGAGCCCCAGCATTTT. This translates into CASSYFPGQSEPQHF.

This clone was detected ten times or more. The CDR3, as DNA: TGTGCCAGCAGCCACCTCGGCCAGGGGAGGGCCTACGAGCAGTACTTC. Translated, it gives CASSHLGQGRAYEQYF. This rearrangement joins TRBV7-2 to TRBJ2-7; the D gene is possibly TRBD2 (7 bases). The V end was cut by 5 bases, the J end by 2 bases, with 19 bases between. The CDR3 is 16 amino acids. Looked up from germline, CDR1 is SGHTA and CDR2 is FQGNSA.

This clone was detected once. V usage is TRBV19 and J usage is TRBJ1-2, with 8 positions matching TRBD1. V shed 7 bases and J 6 bases; nucleotides not matched to a gene: 7. The CDR3 length is 13 residues. CDR1 and CDR2 (germline): LNHDA, SQIVND (reference sequence). The CDR3 here is CASTDDRGHGYTF. CDR3 in DNA: TGTGCCAGTACGGATGACAGGGGCCATGGCTACACCTTC. Based on the CDR3 plus reference TRBV19 and TRBJ1-2, the full variable domain is DGGITQSPKYLFRKEGQNVTLSCEQNLNHDAMYWYRQDPGQGLRLIYYSQIVNDFQKGDIAEGYSVSREKKESFPLTVTSAQKNPTAFYLCASTDDRGHGYTFGSGTRLTVV.

In its sample, this clone was seen a few times. This chain uses TRBV4-3 with TRBJ2-2, with TRBD2 matching over 9 bases. The ends lost 1 base at V and 3 bases at J; junction bases unmatched: 3. Germline values: CDR1 LGHNA, CDR2 YSLEER. CDR3 length: 16 residues. The CDR3 DNA sequence: TGCGCCAGCAGCCAAGGGCGGGAGGGTTACACCGGGGAGCTGTTTTTT. As protein: CASSQGREGYTGELFF.

The chain has TRBV6-5 and TRBJ2-4; TRBD2 aligns across 7 bases. Looked up from germline, CDR1 is MNHEY and CDR2 is SVGAGI. The CDR3 loop spans 14 amino acids. J gave up 3 bases and V 2 bases, and 1 base lay outside the gene matches. The CDR3 DNA is TGTGCCAGCAGTTACAGCGGGGACAAAAACATTCAGTACTTC. Translating it yields CASSYSGDKNIQYF.

The J gene is TRBJ2-3, the V gene TRBV7-2, with TRBD2 matching over 13 bases. The J segment lost 3 bases and the V segment lost 4 bases, leaving 7 bases of the junction unmatched. The CDR3 runs to 17 residues. Germline CDR1 and CDR2: SGHTA and FQGNSA. CDR3: CASSSSGLAGFTDTQYF. CDR3 DNA: TGTGCCAGCAGCTCCTCGGGACTAGCGGGATTTACAGATACGCAGTATTTT. The variable domain in full, with the rest retrieved from reference TRBV7-2 and TRBJ2-3, is GAGVSQSPSNKVTEKGKDVELRCDPISGHTALYWYRQSLGQGLEFLIYFQGNSAPDKSGLPSDRFSAERTGGSVSTLTIQRTQQEDSAVYLCASSSSGLAGFTDTQYFGPGTRLTVL.

V usage is TRBV19 and J usage is TRBJ1-1; 7 nucleotides align to TRBD1. From germline, CDR1 is LNHDA and CDR2 SQIVND (reference sequence). After removal of 7 bases from V and 4 bases from J, the junction contained 12 bases not matched to a gene. This CDR3 has 15 residues. The CDR3 loop reads CASTALDREATEAFF. The CDR3 DNA reads TGTGCCAGTACCGCCTTAGACAGGGAGGCCACTGAAGCTTTCTTT.

This clone was counted only a few times. The chain joins TRBV3-1 (or the pseudogene TRBV3-2) to TRBJ2-5, with D possibly being TRBD2 (5 bases). The V gene lost 8 bases and the J gene lost 10 bases, with 17 bases spanning the gap. Germline CDR1 reads LGHDT; CDR2 reads YNNKEL (reference sequence). CDR3 length: 12 amino acids. DNA of the CDR3: TGTGCCAGCCGCGGGCAGCCGGTAGTCCAGTACTTC. Its translation: CASRGQPVVQYF.

V gene TRBV10-3 combines with J gene TRBJ1-4; 7 bases match TRBD1. V shed 0 bases and J 7 bases; nucleotides not matched to a gene: 8. The CDR3 spans 16 residues. Germline V gene data show CDR1 as ENHRY and CDR2 as SYGVKD. CDR3 residues: CAISESTGVLGEKLFF. The CDR3 nucleotides are TGTGCCATCAGTGAGTCTACAGGGGTATTAGGTGAAAAACTGTTTTTT.

The chain has TRBV6-5 and TRBJ2-5; D is ambiguous. Germline CDR1 and CDR2: MNHEY and SVGAGI. This CDR3 has 13 residues. V gave up 6 bases and J gave up 1 base, with 9 bases separating them. Here the CDR3 reads CASSPPSQETQYF. CDR3 in DNA: TGTGCCAGCAGCCCCCCGTCCCAAGAGACCCAGTACTTC.

This clone was found a few times. The chain uses TRBV6-2 or TRBV6-3 and TRBJ1-5; D unresolved. Looked up from germline, CDR1 is MNHEY and CDR2 is SVGEGT. The V end lost 6 bases, the J end lost 4 bases, and 19 bases lay between the germline ends. The CDR3 runs to 16 residues. DNA for the CDR3: TGTGCCAGCAGCCTAACGGGAGGGTTACCGAATCAGCCCCAGCATTTT. This gives the protein CASSLTGGLPNQPQHF.

This clone came up a few times. The V gene is TRBV6-2 or TRBV6-3, the J gene TRBJ2-5; 10 bases map to TRBD1. Germline CDR1 is MNHEY and CDR2 is SVGEGT. This CDR3 region has 15 residues. The ends lost 2 bases at V and 5 bases at J; junction bases unmatched: 5. CDR3: CASSYGGQGRETQYF. CDR3 nucleotides: TGTGCCAGCAGTTACGGGGGACAGGGGAGGGAGACCCAGTACTTC.

The J gene is TRBJ2-3, the V gene TRBV13; TRBD1 might be the D (5 bases). Trimming cost V 7 bases and J 5 bases, with 19 bases left between them. This CDR3 is built from 15 residues. Germline V gene sequence: CDR1 PRHDT, CDR2 FYEKMQ (reference sequence). As DNA, the CDR3 is TGTGCCAGCACCCATCTTCTAGGCAGGGTAGATACGCAGTATTTT. Translating it yields CASTHLLGRVDTQYF.